Following are 27 T cell receptor beta chains from one sample sequenced in a study of T-cell reconstitution after alpha-beta-depleted transplantation in children. Unique molecular identifiers were incorporated when the TCRbeta library was constructed. TCRdb reanalysed the PCR reads using MiXCR and keeps one entry per CDR3 protein. The sample carries under 250,000 distinct CDR3 sequences, 17% recorded once. The sequenced sample was PBMCs, mostly from graft donor cells, obtained 360 days after TCRalphabeta/CD19-depleted stem cell transplant. The receptor source for this set is a male patient aged 2-10 years who had a stem cell transplant for acute lymphoblastic leukemia, so the T cells may come from the graft donor.

This clonotype occurred a few times. The V gene is TRBV28, the J gene TRBJ2-1; a possible D gene is TRBD2 (6 bases). The length of the CDR3 is 16 residues. CDR1 MDHEN and CDR2 SYDVKM come from the germline V gene. V was clipped by 1 base and J by 2 bases, with 12 bases between them. The DNA of the CDR3 is TGTGCCAGCAGTTTATTCGCGGGGAAGACCTACAATGAGCAGTTCTTC. This gives the protein CASSLFAGKTYNEQFF.

This clonotype was seen only a few times. The rearrangement links TRBV12-3 or TRBV12-4 to TRBJ2-7, with 8 positions matching TRBD1. CDR3 size: 16 residues. With V trimmed by 1 base and J by 3 bases, 8 bases remained unmatched. CDR3 sequence reads: CASSLGQGIGIYEQYF. CDR3 nucleotides: TGTGCCAGCAGTTTAGGACAGGGGATTGGGATCTACGAGCAGTACTTC.

The chain links TRBV5-6 to TRBJ1-6; weak D call: TRBD1 (6 bases). The CDR3 covers 13 residues. The germline V and J ends were trimmed by 6 bases and 10 bases, with 14 bases remaining between them. Germline V CDR1 and CDR2: SGHDT, YYEEEE. The CDR3 nucleotides read TGTGCCAGCACTCGACAGGACAACTCACCCCTCCACTTT. It is translated as CASTRQDNSPLHF. The full variable domain, its missing parts supplied by reference TRBV5-6 and TRBJ1-6, is DAGVTQSPTHLIKTRGQQVTLRCSPKSGHDTVSWYQQALGQGPQFIFQYYEEEERQRGNFPDRFSGHQFPNYSSELNVNALLLGDSALYLCASTRQDNSPLHFGNGTRLTVT.

This clonotype has a handful of counts. This chain links TRBV9 with TRBJ2-5; 10 nucleotides line up with TRBD2. Germline V gene sequence: CDR1 SGDLS, CDR2 YYNGEE. CDR3 size: 16 residues. V was pared by 0 bases and J by 4 bases, with 6 bases of the junction left unmatched. The CDR3: CASSVVPSGGGETQYF. The CDR3 bases are TGTGCCAGCAGCGTAGTCCCTAGCGGGGGCGGAGAGACCCAGTACTTC.

CDR3 protein: CASSEGWGQPPYEQYF. The CDR3 bases are TGTGCCAGCAGTGAGGGGTGGGGACAGCCCCCCTACGAGCAGTACTTC. V gene TRBV25-1 combines with J gene TRBJ2-7, with 7 bases identical to TRBD1. This CDR3 is built from 16 residues. V lost 3 bases and J lost 2; bases outside the gene matches: 10. CDR1 is MGHDK, CDR2 SYGVNS, per germline.

This chain connects TRBV5-1 to TRBJ2-2; TRBD2 matches at 7 bases. Trimming removed 4 bases from V and 5 bases from J; junction bases left unmatched: 5. Germline V gives CDR1 SGHRS, CDR2 YFSETQ. This CDR3 region has 14 residues. The CDR3 protein is CASSGLGRTGELFF. CDR3 bases: TGCGCCAGCAGCGGACTAGGTCGGACCGGGGAGCTGTTTTTT.

The chain links TRBV6-5 to TRBJ1-2; no clear D gene. Germline V gene lookup returns CDR1 MNHEY and CDR2 SVGAGI. V was trimmed by 4 bases and J by 5 bases, leaving 11 bases between them. This CDR3 spans 13 amino acids. CDR3 sequence: CASSSKAVYGYTF. The CDR3 DNA sequence: TGTGCCAGCAGTTCCAAAGCGGTTTATGGCTACACCTTC.

This clonotype has just one count. The rearrangement links TRBV4-3 to TRBJ2-5; TRBD2 might be the D (6 bases). The germline V gene has CDR1 LGHNA and CDR2 YSLEER. The CDR3 has 15 amino acids. Between the trimmed V and J ends, which lost 6 bases and 5 bases, there was a span of 19 bases. CDR3 sequence reads: CASSPGLPTGETQYF. The CDR3 nucleotides read TGCGCCAGCAGTCCGGGACTCCCCACCGGGGAGACCCAGTACTTC.

This clonotype was seen only a few times. J is TRBJ2-7 and V is TRBV5-6; D might be TRBD1 or TRBD2, each matching 5 bases. V was clipped by 3 bases and J by 7 bases, with 17 bases between them. Germline lookup yields CDR1 SGHDT and CDR2 YYEEEE. CDR3 length equals 14 residues. CDR3 protein: CASSSGTKVGEQYF. In DNA, the CDR3 is TGTGCCAGCAGCTCCGGGACCAAAGTGGGGGAGCAGTACTTC. The full variable domain, with the rest looked up from reference TRBV5-6 and TRBJ2-7, is DAGVTQSPTHLIKTRGQQVTLRCSPKSGHDTVSWYQQALGQGPQFIFQYYEEEERQRGNFPDRFSGHQFPNYSSELNVNALLLGDSALYLCASSSGTKVGEQYFGPGTRLTVT.

This clonotype was seen a few times. The chain joins TRBV12-3 or TRBV12-4 to TRBJ1-2; 11 bases match TRBD1. CDR3 size: 13 residues. The trim removed 6 bases at V and 7 bases at J, leaving 4 bases unmatched. Here the CDR3 reads CASSRGQGAGYTF. The CDR3 nucleotides are TGTGCCAGCAGCCGCGGACAGGGGGCTGGCTACACCTTC.

This clonotype occurred a few times. The V and J genes are TRBV28 and TRBJ1-5; D is ambiguous. Germline V gene lookup returns CDR1 MDHEN and CDR2 SYDVKM. The CDR3 has 13 amino acids. V gave up 8 bases and J gave up 4 bases, with 12 bases separating them. This CDR3 is CASGELNNQPQHF. The CDR3 DNA reads as TGTGCCAGCGGGGAGCTCAATAATCAGCCCCAGCATTTT.

The gene calls are TRBV24-1 and TRBJ2-3, with 7 nucleotides matching TRBD1. This CDR3 has 17 amino acids. Unmatched junction bases numbered 9, after V lost 3 bases and J lost 1 base. Germline-derived CDR1 and CDR2 are KGHDR and SFDVKD. CDR3 sequence (DNA): TGTGCCACCAGTGATCTAGCAGGGGGAGAAGGCACAGATACGCAGTATTTT. This codes for CATSDLAGGEGTDTQYF.

This clonotype was seen at least ten times. The J gene is TRBJ2-3, the V gene TRBV28; D gene ambiguous. V shed 2 bases and J shed 5 bases, with 5 bases lying between them. The CDR3 is 12 residues long. CDR1 is MDHEN and CDR2 is SYDVKM in the germline V gene. CDR3 sequence (DNA): TGTGCCAGCAGTTTAGGCCTAGATACGCAGTATTTT. As protein: CASSLGLDTQYF.

This clonotype was found many times. The chain has TRBV4-3 and TRBJ2-2; 7 bases match TRBD1. CDR1 LGHNA and CDR2 YSLEER come from the germline V gene. This CDR3 has 18 amino acids. The V and J ends lost 0 bases and 8 bases, in that order; junction bases with no gene match: 15. CDR3 sequence: CASSQDRFGQGVSGELFF. CDR3 nucleotides: TGCGCCAGCAGCCAAGATCGATTCGGGCAGGGGGTTTCAGGGGAGCTGTTTTTT.

CDR3 bases: TGTGCCAGCAGCTTGGGGTCCGGGCGAATGAATGAAAAACTGTTTTTT. It is translated as CASSLGSGRMNEKLFF. V usage is TRBV5-8 and J usage is TRBJ1-4; no firm D call. CDR1 and CDR2 from the germline V gene are SGHTS and YDEGEE. The CDR3 runs 16 residues. V lost 0 bases to trimming and J lost 5 bases, with 14 bases between them.

Ten or more counts support this clonotype. The chain links TRBV3-1 to TRBJ2-2; D gene ambiguous. CDR1 and CDR2 (germline): LGHDT, YNNKEL (reference sequence). The CDR3 length is 11 residues. V lost 2 bases, J lost 6 bases, and 1 base lay in between. The CDR3 protein is CASSQPGELFF. CDR3 bases: TGTGCCAGCAGCCAACCCGGGGAGCTGTTTTTT.

Comment on this clonotype: As the CDR3 is not closed by the conserved phenylalanine or tryptophan, this likely results from a read error. The rearrangement uses TRBV12-3 or TRBV12-4 and TRBJ1-4; 8 nucleotides agree with TRBD1. Trimming cost V 3 bases and J 2 bases; bases outside gene matches: 2. The CDR3 runs to 15 residues. The CDR3 is CASSLDRETNEKLFS. In nucleotides, the CDR3 is TGTGCCAGCAGTTTGGACAGGGAGACTAATGAAAAACTGTTTTCT.

The J gene is TRBJ2-5, the V gene TRBV7-8, with D maybe TRBD2 (5 bases). CDR1 is SGHVS, CDR2 FQNEAQ, per germline. The V end was cut by 4 bases, the J end by 4 bases, with 16 bases between. This CDR3 has 15 residues. CDR3 in amino acids: CASSSGTRLVETQYF. CDR3 nucleotide sequence: TGTGCCAGCAGCTCGGGAACTAGACTGGTAGAGACCCAGTACTTC. Full variable domain (remainder filled in from reference TRBV7-8 and TRBJ2-5): GAGVSQSPRYKVAKRGQDVALRCDPISGHVSLFWYQQALGQGPEFLTYFQNEAQLDKSGLPSDRFFAERPEGSVSTLKIQRTQQEDSAVYLCASSSGTRLVETQYFGPGTRLLVL.

V gene TRBV5-1 combines with J gene TRBJ2-2, with D possibly matching TRBD1 (6 bases). CDR1 is SGHRS and CDR2 is YFSETQ in the germline V gene. V dropped 0 bases and J dropped 1 base, with 10 bases sitting between them. The CDR3 is made up of 16 amino acids. CDR3 nucleotides: TGCGCCAGCAGCTTGGTTCCAGGGGAGAACACCGGGGAGCTGTTTTTT. Translation gives CASSLVPGENTGELFF.

CDR3 sequence reads: CASTGRATYEQYF. For the CDR3, the DNA is TGTGCCAGCACCGGCAGGGCTACCTACGAGCAGTACTTC. This chain connects TRBV2 to TRBJ2-7; D may be TRBD1 (5 bases). Trimming pared 7 bases from V and 2 bases from J, leaving 12 bases between. Germline lookup yields CDR1 SNHLY and CDR2 FYNNEI. The CDR3 totals 13 residues.

The chain employs TRBV10-1 and TRBJ2-3; a weak D match, TRBD1 (6 bases). The J call is doubtful: the DNA matches TRBJ1-5 better. CDR1 is WNHNN and CDR2 is SYGVQD in the germline V gene (reference sequence). The CDR3 runs to 14 residues. The CDR3 region has the DNA TGCGCCAGCAGTGTGTCAGGGGCGGGAGATACGCAGCATTTT. Translated, it gives CASSVSGAGDTQHF.

This clonotype was found a few times. This chain links TRBV13 with TRBJ1-2; 10 nucleotides align to TRBD1. V shed 4 bases, J shed 4 bases, and the junction held 12 bases outside the gene matches. CDR3 length: 17 amino acids. CDR1 is PRHDT and CDR2 is FYEKMQ in the germline V gene (reference sequence). CDR3 sequence reads: CASSSSRDRGPSYGYTF. As DNA, the CDR3 is TGTGCCAGCAGCTCGAGCCGGGACAGGGGCCCATCCTATGGCTACACCTTC.

J is TRBJ2-7 and V is TRBV12-3 or TRBV12-4, with unresolved D. The V end was cut by 0 bases, the J end by 4 bases, with 4 bases between. This CDR3 is 12 amino acids long. The CDR3 region is CASSLARYEQYF. CDR3 coding DNA: TGTGCCAGCAGTTTAGCGCGTTACGAGCAGTACTTC.

This clonotype turned up a few times. The chain links TRBV2 to TRBJ1-5; 8 positions match TRBD1. The V gene end was trimmed by 4 bases and the J gene end by 6 bases; junction bases not matched to a gene: 5. The CDR3 has 14 residues. CDR1 is SNHLY, CDR2 FYNNEI, per germline. DNA for the CDR3: TGTGCCAGCAGTGTCGGGCAGGGGGCTCAGCCCCAGCATTTT. Translating it yields CASSVGQGAQPQHF.

The table lists this clonotype with a few counts. V usage is TRBV6-9 and J usage is TRBJ2-7, with 7 bases that match TRBD2. CDR1 MNHGY and CDR2 SVAAGI come from the germline V gene. V gave up 2 bases and J gave up 2 bases; unmatched junction bases: 30. The CDR3 is 23 residues long. As DNA, the CDR3 is TGTGCCAGCAGTTATCCGAATAGCGGCTGGGGCGATCCTTTGGGGGAGGGCCCCTACGAGCAGTACTTC. Translation gives CASSYPNSGWGDPLGEGPYEQYF.

CDR3 nucleotide sequence: TGTGCCAGTAGCAGGACTCCACCGGGACGGAGTAACTATGGCTACACCTTC. Protein product: CASSRTPPGRSNYGYTF. The chain joins TRBV19 to TRBJ1-2, with a weak D call TRBD1 (5 bases). Germline V lookup: CDR1 LNHDA, CDR2 SQIVND (reference sequence). Trimming pared 6 bases from V and 1 base from J, leaving 21 bases between. The length of the CDR3 is 17 residues.

The gene calls are TRBV28 and TRBJ2-7; 9 bases are shared with TRBD2. J lost 6 bases, V lost 3 bases, and 6 bases had no gene match. Germline V lookup: CDR1 MDHEN, CDR2 SYDVKM. This CDR3 has 14 amino acids. In DNA, the CDR3 is TGTGCCAGCAGTTTTGGCGGGAGGGCCGGCGAGCAGTACTTC. Amino acids: CASSFGGRAGEQYF. The variable domain in full, completed from reference TRBV28 and TRBJ2-7, reads DVKVTQSSRYLVKRTGEKVFLECVQDMDHENMFWYRQDPGLGLRLIYFSYDVKMKEKGDIPEGYSVSREKKERFSLILESASTNQTSMYLCASSFGGRAGEQYFGPGTRLTVT.